This T cell receptor (beta chain) comes out of a study of cytomegalovirus exposure and HLA in healthy donors. This CDR3 contains 13 residues. V lost 2 bases, J lost 7 bases, and 11 bases lay in between. CDR1 and CDR2 from the germline V gene are MNHEY and SMNVEV (reference sequence). This clone has only a few counts. The PCR made use of 60 Vbeta and 13 Jbeta primers. TCRdb's copy holds only in-frame clones and misses some; the assay was immunoSEQ multiplex PCR. This sample yields approximately 100,000 clones, of which roughly 79% are seen a single time; 4.5% to 5% belongs to the top ten. The J gene is TRBJ1-1, the V gene TRBV27; maybe TRBD1 (5 bases). The sequenced material came from PBMCs. The receptor comes from a middle-aged woman in good health and CMV-seronegative. The CDR3 nucleotides are TGTGCCAGCAGTTTAGGGGGGACGGGTGAAGCTTTCTTT. Translating it yields CASSLGGTGEAFF.